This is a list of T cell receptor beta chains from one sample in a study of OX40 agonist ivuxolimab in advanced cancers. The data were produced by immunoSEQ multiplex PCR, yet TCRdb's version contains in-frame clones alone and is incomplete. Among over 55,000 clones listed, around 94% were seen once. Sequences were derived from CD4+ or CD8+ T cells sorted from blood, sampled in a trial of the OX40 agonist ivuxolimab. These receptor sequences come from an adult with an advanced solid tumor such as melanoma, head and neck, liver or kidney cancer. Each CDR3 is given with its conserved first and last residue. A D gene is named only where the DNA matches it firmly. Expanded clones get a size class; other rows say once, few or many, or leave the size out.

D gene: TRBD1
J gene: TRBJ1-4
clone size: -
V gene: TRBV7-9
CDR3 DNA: TGTGCCAGCAACTACAGGGGGACTCATGAAAAACTGTTTTTT
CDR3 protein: CASNYRGTHEKLFF

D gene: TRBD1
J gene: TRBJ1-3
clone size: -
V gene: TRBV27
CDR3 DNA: TGTGCCAGCAGCAGGGACAGGTCCTCTGGAAACACCATATATTTT
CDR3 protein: CASSRDRSSGNTIYF

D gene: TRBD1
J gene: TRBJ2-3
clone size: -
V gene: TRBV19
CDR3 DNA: TGTGCCAGTAGTATAAGGGCAGGGGGCCCAGATACGCAGTATTTT
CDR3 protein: CASSIRAGGPDTQYF

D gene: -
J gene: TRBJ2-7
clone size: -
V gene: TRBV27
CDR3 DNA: TGTGCCAGCAGTCTCCGGACAGCCTACGAGCAGTACTTC
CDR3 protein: CASSLRTAYEQYF

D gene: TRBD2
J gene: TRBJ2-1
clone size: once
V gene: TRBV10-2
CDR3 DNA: TGCGCCAGCACCCGGGGACTAGCGGGGGTCAGCAAGGATGAGCAGTTCTTC
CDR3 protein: CASTRGLAGVSKDEQFF

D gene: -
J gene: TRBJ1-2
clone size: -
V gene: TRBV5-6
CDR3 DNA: TGTGCCAGCAGCTTGGCCCTAGCGGGGGTTGTAGGTGGCTACACCTTC
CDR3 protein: CASSLALAGVVGGYTF

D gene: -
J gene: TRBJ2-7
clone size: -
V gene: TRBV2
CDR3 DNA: TGTGCCAGCAGTGCTGGGCCCTACGAGCAGTACTTC
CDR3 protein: CASSAGPYEQYF

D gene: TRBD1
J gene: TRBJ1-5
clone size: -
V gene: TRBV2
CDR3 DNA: TGTGCCAGCAGGGAGACAGGGGAGCATCAGCCCCAGCATTTT
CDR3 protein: CASRETGEHQPQHF

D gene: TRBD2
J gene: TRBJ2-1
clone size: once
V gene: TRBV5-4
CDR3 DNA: TGTGCCAGCAGCTTGGTGGGGGGGTTCGATGAGCAGTTCTTC
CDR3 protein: CASSLVGGFDEQFF

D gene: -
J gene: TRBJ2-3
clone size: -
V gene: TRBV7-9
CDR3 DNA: TGTGCCAGCAGCAGGGACACCCTCAGCACAGATACGCAGTATTTT
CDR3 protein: CASSRDTLSTDTQYF

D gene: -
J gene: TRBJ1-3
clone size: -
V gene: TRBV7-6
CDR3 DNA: TGTGCCAGCAGCTTAGCTGACCGTTACTCTGGAAACACCATATATTTT
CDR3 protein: CASSLADRYSGNTIYF

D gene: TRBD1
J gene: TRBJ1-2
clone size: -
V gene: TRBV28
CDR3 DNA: TGTGCCACCCACCCCGGGACAGGGGGCTACACCTTC
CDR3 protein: CATHPGTGGYTF

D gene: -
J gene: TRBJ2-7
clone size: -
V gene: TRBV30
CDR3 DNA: TGTGCCTGGAGTGTGGGGGCCCCGAGGGACGAGCAGTACTTC
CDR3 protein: CAWSVGAPRDEQYF

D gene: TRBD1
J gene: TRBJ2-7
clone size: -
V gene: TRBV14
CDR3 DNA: TGTGCCAGCAGCCAACGGACAGGGCGCTTACACGAGCAGTACTTC
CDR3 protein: CASSQRTGRLHEQYF

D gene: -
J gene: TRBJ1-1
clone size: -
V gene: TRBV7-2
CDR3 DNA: TGTGCCAGCAGCTTAACATTTGCGTGGGTGAACACTGAAGCTTTCTTT
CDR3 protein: CASSLTFAWVNTEAFF

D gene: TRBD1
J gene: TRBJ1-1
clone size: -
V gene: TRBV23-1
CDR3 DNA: TGCGCCAGCACGCCACAGGGGGCCGAGGACACTGAAGCTTTCTTT
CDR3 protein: CASTPQGAEDTEAFF

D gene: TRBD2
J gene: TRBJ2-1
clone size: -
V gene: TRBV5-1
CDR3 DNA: TGCGCCAGCAGCTGGACGGGGGGAATCAATGAGCAGTTCTTC
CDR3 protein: CASSWTGGINEQFF

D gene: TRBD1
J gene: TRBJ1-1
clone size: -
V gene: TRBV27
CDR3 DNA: TGTGCCAGCAGTACGACAGGGTTGGCCGCTTTCTTT
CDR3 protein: CASSTTGLAAFF

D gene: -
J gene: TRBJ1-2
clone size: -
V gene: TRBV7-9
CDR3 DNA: TGTGCCAGCAGTCGGGACCCCAATCAAGGGTGGAAAGCTAACTATGGCTACACCTTC
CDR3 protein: CASSRDPNQGWKANYGYTF

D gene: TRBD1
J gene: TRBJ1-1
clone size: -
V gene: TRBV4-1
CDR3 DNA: TGCGCCAGCAGCCGACAAGACAGGGTGAACACTGAAGCTTTCTTT
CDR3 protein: CASSRQDRVNTEAFF

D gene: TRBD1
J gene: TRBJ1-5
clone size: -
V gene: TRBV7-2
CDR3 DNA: TGTGCCAGCAGCTTGCGGGACAGATATAGCAATCAGCCCCAGCATTTT
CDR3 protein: CASSLRDRYSNQPQHF

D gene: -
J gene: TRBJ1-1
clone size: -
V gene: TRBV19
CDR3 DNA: TGTGCCAGTAGTATTGCAGATAACACTGAAGCTTTCTTT
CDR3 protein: CASSIADNTEAFF

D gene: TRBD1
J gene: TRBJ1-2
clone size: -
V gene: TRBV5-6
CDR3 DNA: TGTGCCAGCTCCGATAGTGCCCTCGGGACAGCGGATGGCTACACCTTC
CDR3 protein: CASSDSALGTADGYTF

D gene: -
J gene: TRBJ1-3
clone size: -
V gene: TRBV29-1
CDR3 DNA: TGCAGCGCCGACCTTGAGGGTTTCTCTGGAAACACCATATATTTT
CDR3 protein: CSADLEGFSGNTIYF

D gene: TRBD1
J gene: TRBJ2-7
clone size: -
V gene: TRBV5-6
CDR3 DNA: TGTGCCAGCAGCTTTCCCCGACAGGGCGGCGAGCAGTACTTC
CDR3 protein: CASSFPRQGGEQYF